Listed below are T cell receptor beta chains from one sample, sequenced in a study of cytomegalovirus exposure and HLA in healthy donors. TCRdb's copy holds only in-frame clones and misses some; the assay was immunoSEQ multiplex PCR. The sample includes 120,000 or so clones, about 80% seen only once; the top ten take roughly 1.8%. Sequencing was performed on PBMCs. These receptors were taken from a man in his late teens or twenties in good health and CMV-seronegative. Both conserved end residues are part of each CDR3.

j_gene,v_gene,CDR3aa
TRBJ1-1,TRBV9,CASSPGGQNTEAFF
TRBJ1-6,TRBV10-2,CASSESAGQGSSYNSPLHF
TRBJ2-5,TRBV7-2,CASSLVGSGLAGGRETQYF
TRBJ2-1,TRBV6-5,CVSSYSGGLYNEQFF
TRBJ2-7,TRBV27,CASSLKGVLLAGTLDEQYF
TRBJ1-2,TRBV7-6,CASSSEDREDGYGYTF
TRBJ2-7,TRBV9,CASSVGASWHYEQYF
TRBJ1-1,TRBV6-1,CASSEALRGNEAFF
TRBJ1-1,TRBV5-8,CASKRNTEAFF
TRBJ2-2,TRBV7-6,CASSLPGAGELFF
TRBJ2-6,TRBV9,CASSVTATSGANVLTF
TRBJ1-3,TRBV5-1,CASSLGLGLDWGNTIYF
TRBJ1-2,TRBV10-2,CASSDARGQEYGYTF